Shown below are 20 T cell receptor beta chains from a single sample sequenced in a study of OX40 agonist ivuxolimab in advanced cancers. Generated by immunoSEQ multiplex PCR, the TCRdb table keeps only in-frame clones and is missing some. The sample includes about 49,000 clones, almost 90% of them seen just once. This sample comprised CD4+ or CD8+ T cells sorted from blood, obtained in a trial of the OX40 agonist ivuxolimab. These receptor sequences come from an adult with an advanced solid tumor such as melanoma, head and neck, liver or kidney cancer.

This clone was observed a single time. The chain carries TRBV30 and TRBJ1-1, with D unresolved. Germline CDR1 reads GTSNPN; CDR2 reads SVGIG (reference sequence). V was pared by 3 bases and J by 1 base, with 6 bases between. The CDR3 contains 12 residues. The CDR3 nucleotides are TGTGCCTGGAGGGCGGGGAACACTGAAGCTTTCTTT. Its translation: CAWRAGNTEAFF.

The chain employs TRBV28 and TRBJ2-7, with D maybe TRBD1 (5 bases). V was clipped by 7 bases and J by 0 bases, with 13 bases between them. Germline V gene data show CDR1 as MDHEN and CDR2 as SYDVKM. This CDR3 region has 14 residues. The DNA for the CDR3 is TGTGCCAGCACCTTATCAGGGATCTCCTACGAGCAGTACTTC. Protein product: CASTLSGISYEQYF.

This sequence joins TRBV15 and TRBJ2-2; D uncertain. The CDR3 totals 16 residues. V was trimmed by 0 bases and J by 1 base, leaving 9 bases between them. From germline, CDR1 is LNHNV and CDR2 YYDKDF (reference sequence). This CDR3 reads CATSRESARNTGELFF. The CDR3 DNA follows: TGTGCCACCAGCAGAGAGTCGGCGAGGAACACCGGGGAGCTGTTTTTT.

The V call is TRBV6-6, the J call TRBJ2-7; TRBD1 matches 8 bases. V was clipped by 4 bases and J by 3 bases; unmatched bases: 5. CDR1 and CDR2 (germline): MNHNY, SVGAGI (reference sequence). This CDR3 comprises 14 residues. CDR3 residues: CASSFGQGVYEQYF. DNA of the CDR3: TGTGCCAGCAGTTTCGGACAGGGAGTCTACGAGCAGTACTTC.

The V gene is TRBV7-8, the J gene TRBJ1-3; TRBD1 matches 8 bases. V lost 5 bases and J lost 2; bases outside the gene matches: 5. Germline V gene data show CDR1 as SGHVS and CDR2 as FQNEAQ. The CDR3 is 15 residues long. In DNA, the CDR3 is TGTGCCAGCAGCATTATGACAGGGGCTGGAAACACCATATATTTT. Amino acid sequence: CASSIMTGAGNTIYF.

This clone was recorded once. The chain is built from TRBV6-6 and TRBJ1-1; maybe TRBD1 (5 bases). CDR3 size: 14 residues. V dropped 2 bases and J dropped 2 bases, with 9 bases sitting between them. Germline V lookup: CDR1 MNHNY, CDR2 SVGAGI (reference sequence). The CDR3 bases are TGTGCCAGCAGTTACAAAGACAGAAACACTGAAGCTTTCTTT. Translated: CASSYKDRNTEAFF.

As DNA, the CDR3 is TGTGCCAGCAGTTTAGAACGGATTGTGAATGAAAAACTGTTTTTT. It encodes CASSLERIVNEKLFF. The chain couples TRBV28 to TRBJ1-4; D is uncertain. In germline, CDR1 is MDHEN, CDR2 SYDVKM. Trimming pared 2 bases from V and 5 bases from J, leaving 12 bases between. The CDR3 runs 15 residues.

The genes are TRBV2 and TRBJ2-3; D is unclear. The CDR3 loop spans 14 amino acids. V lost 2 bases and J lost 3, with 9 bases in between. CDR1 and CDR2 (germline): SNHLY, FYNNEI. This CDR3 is CASSELGSTDTQYF. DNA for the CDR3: TGTGCCAGCAGTGAATTGGGCAGTACAGATACGCAGTATTTT.

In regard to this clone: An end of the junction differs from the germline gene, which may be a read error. The CDR3 nucleotides read TGTGCTAGCAGCTTAGAAGCGGGAGGTTTTGATGAGCAGTTCTTC. Translation gives CASSLEAGGFDEQFF. V and J are TRBV7-7 and TRBJ2-1; 9 bases line up with TRBD2. The CDR3 contains 15 residues. Germline CDR1 and CDR2: SSHAT and FNYEAQ (reference sequence).

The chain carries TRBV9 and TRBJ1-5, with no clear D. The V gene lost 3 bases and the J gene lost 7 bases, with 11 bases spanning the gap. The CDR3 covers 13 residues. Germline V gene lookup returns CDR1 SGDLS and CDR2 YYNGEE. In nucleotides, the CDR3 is TGTGCCAGCAGCGACGGCCCCGGCCAGCCCCAGCATTTT. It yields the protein CASSDGPGQPQHF.

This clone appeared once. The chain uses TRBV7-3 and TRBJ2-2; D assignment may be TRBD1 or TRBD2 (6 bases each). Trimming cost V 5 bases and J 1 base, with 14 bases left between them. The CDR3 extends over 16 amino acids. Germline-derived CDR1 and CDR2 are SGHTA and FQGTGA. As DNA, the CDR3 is TGTGCCAGCAGCGCCAATGGGGGGCAGAACACCGGGGAGCTGTTTTTT. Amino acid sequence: CASSANGGQNTGELFF.

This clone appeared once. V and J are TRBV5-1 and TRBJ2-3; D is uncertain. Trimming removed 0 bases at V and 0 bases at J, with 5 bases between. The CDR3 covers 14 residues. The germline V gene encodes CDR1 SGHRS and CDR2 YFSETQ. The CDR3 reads CASSLGSSTDTQYF. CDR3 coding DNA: TGCGCCAGCAGCTTGGGCTCTAGCACAGATACGCAGTATTTT.

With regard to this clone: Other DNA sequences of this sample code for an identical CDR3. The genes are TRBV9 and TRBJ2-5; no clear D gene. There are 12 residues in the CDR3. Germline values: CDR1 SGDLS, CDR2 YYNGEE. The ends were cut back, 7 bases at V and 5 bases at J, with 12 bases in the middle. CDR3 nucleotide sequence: TGTGCCAGCGGAGAGGTGGAGGAGACCCAGTACTTC. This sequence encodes CASGEVEETQYF.

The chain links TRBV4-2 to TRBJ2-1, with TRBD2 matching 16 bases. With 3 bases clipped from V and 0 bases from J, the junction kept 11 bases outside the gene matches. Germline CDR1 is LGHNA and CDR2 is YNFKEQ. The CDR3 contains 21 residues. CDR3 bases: TGTGCCAGCAGCCAGATGCCGGGACTAGCGGGAGGGGGGAGCTCCTACAATGAGCAGTTCTTC. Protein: CASSQMPGLAGGGSSYNEQFF.

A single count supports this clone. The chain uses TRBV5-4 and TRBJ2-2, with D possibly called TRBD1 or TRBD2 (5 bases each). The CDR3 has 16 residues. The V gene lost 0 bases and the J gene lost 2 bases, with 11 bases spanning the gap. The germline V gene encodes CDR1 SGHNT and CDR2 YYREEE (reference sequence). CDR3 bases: TGTGCCAGCAGCTTGGCCGGGGCTCGTAACACCGGGGAGCTGTTTTTT. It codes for CASSLAGARNTGELFF.

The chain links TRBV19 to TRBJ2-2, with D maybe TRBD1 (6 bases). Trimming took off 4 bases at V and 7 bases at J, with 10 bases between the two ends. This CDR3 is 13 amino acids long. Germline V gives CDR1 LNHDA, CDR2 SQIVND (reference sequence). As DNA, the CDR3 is TGTGCCAGTAGTAACGCAGGGGTCGGGGAGCTGTTTTTT. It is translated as CASSNAGVGELFF.

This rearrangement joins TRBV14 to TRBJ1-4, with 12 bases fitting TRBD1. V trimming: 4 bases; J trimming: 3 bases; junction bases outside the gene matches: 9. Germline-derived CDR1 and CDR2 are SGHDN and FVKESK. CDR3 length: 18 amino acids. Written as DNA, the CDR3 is TGTGCCAGCAGCCTTCGGGACAGGGGGCGCGGAGCTAATGAAAAACTGTTTTTT. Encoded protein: CASSLRDRGRGANEKLFF.

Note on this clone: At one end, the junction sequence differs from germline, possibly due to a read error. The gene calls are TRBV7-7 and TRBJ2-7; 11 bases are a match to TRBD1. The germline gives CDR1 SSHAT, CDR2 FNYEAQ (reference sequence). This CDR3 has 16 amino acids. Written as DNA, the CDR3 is TGTGCTAGCAGCTCAAGCCTCCCGGGGACAGGGGGCGAGCAGTACTTC. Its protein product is CASSSSLPGTGGEQYF.

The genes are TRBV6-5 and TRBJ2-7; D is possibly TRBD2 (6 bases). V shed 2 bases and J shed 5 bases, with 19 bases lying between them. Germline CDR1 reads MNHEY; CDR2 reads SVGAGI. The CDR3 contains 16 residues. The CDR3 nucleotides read TGTGCCAGCAGTTACGGGGAGGCACGCTTCTCGGACGAGCAGTACTTC. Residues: CASSYGEARFSDEQYF.

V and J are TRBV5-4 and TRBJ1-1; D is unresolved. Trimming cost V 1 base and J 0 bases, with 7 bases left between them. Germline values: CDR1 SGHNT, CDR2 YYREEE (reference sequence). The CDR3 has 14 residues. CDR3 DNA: TGTGCCAGCAGCTTGTCGGTCTTGAACACTGAAGCTTTCTTT. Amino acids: CASSLSVLNTEAFF.